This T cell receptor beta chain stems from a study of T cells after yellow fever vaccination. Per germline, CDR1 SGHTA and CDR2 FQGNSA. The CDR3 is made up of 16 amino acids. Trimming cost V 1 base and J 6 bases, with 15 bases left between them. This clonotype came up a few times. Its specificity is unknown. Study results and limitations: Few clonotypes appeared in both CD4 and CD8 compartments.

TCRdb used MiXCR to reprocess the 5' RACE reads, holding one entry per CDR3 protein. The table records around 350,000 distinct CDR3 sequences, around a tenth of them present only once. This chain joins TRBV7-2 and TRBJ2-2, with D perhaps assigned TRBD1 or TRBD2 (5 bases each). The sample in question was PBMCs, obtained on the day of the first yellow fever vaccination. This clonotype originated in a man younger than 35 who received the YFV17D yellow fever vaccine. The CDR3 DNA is TGTGCCAGCAGCTTAGTTTTCGGGGCACGGGCCGGGGAGCTGTTTTTT. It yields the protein CASSLVFGARAGELFF. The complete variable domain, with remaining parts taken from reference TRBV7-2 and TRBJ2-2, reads GAGVSQSPSNKVTEKGKDVELRCDPISGHTALYWYRQSLGQGLEFLIYFQGNSAPDKSGLPSDRFSAERTGGSVSTLTIQRTQQEDSAVYLCASSLVFGARAGELFFGEGSRLTVL.